The T cell receptor (beta chain) described here comes from a study of blood T cell repertoires in COVID-19. Study at large: There were acute and convalescent COVID-19 samples, and they came from the United States, Italy and Spain. The cDNA or gDNA used as material had been derived from T cells, B-cell-depleted T cells, or PBMCs.

Under the authors' procedure: Quantification of nucleated cells was approximated via reference gene primer amplification. Measured with immunoSEQ multiplex PCR; TCRdb has only the in-frame clones, and not every one. The V and J calls and clone size were taken over from that table, and D and trimming were inferred from the DNA. The sample gives more than 60,000 clones, 65% to 90% of which show up once; around 18% is in the top ten. There are many counts of this clone. With V trimmed by 5 bases and J by 2 bases, 8 bases remained unmatched. This CDR3 comprises 16 residues. Germline values: CDR1 SGHTA, CDR2 FQGNSA.

The sequenced sample consisted of peripheral blood. The rearrangement uses TRBV7-2 and TRBJ2-7; 11 positions match TRBD2. The source of this sequence is a human donor in a cohort sampled during active COVID-19. The CDR3 DNA reads as TGTGCCAGCAGCGAGCCTCTAGCGGGGGGTACCTACGAGCAGTACTTC. Protein: CASSEPLAGGTYEQYF.